These 16 T cell receptor beta chains originate from one sample sequenced in a study of T-cell memory formation after mild COVID-19. TCRdb re-analysed the 5' RACE reads in MiXCR, keeping a single row per CDR3 protein. The sample lists 90,000 to 120,000 distinct CDR3 sequences, roughly a sixth occurring once. Sample: PBMCs or a T cell subset sorted from them (not recorded which). These TCRs come from a man aged 18 to 30 who had mild COVID-19 (a few samples of this study predate the infection). Cell type and time point are not known.

The gene calls are TRBV12-3 or TRBV12-4 and TRBJ1-5, with D hard to call. Deletions cut 1 base from V and 3 bases from J, with 4 bases between. The CDR3 is made up of 13 amino acids. The CDR3 bases are TGTGCCAGCAGTTTAGGTAACAATCAGCCCCAGCATTTT. It translates to CASSLGNNQPQHF.

This clonotype came up a few times. This chain links TRBV29-1 with TRBJ2-1; D is undetermined. The CDR3 totals 12 residues. CDR1 SQVTM and CDR2 ANQGSEA come from the germline V gene. V dropped 3 bases and J dropped 7 bases, with 10 bases sitting between them. The CDR3 DNA reads as TGCAGCGTTGACTCCCAAGGGAATGAGCAGTTCTTC. This encodes CSVDSQGNEQFF.

This clonotype appeared a few times. V and J are TRBV4-3 and TRBJ2-2, with no clear D. This CDR3 is 16 amino acids long. Germline V gene lookup returns CDR1 LGHNA and CDR2 YSLEER. V gave up 0 bases and J gave up 6 bases, with 14 bases separating them. CDR3 residues: CASSQDIKLWAGELFF. Here the CDR3 DNA reads TGCGCCAGCAGCCAAGATATCAAGCTTTGGGCCGGGGAGCTGTTTTTT.

This clonotype was counted at least ten times. The chain has TRBV7-6 and TRBJ2-3; 8 bases line up with TRBD2. The V and J ends lost 6 bases and 5 bases, in that order; junction bases with no gene match: 10. Germline CDR1 reads SGHVS; CDR2 reads FNYEAQ. The CDR3 has 15 amino acids. CDR3 nucleotides: TGTGCCAGCAGTTCCCGGGGGGGGCACGGAGATACGCAGTATTTT. Translated, it gives CASSSRGGHGDTQYF. The entire variable domain, with the rest obtained from reference TRBV7-6 and TRBJ2-3, is as follows: GAGVSQSPRYKVTKRGQDVALRCDPISGHVSLYWYRQALGQGPEFLTYFNYEAQQDKSGLPNDRFSAERPEGSISTLTIQRTEQRDSAMYRCASSSRGGHGDTQYFGPGTRLTVL.

The chain employs TRBV5-5 and TRBJ2-3; the match to TRBD2 covers 12 bases. The CDR3 length is 16 residues. V was pared by 4 bases and J by 2 bases, with 5 bases of the junction left unmatched. Germline lookup yields CDR1 SGHKS and CDR2 YYEKEE (reference sequence). As DNA, the CDR3 is TGTGCCAGCAGCCTCCTAGCGGGGGGGCACACAGATACGCAGTATTTT. This sequence encodes CASSLLAGGHTDTQYF.

The J gene is TRBJ1-1, the V gene TRBV5-1; TRBD1 matches at 7 bases. J gave up 4 bases and V 1 base, and 10 bases lay outside the gene matches. The CDR3 consists of 16 residues. Germline CDR1 and CDR2: SGHRS and YFSETQ. CDR3 loop: CASSLTGAGEGTEAFF. For the CDR3, the DNA is TGCGCCAGCAGCTTGACAGGGGCCGGAGAAGGCACTGAAGCTTTCTTT.

The chain links TRBV5-1 to TRBJ1-2; TRBD1 agrees at 12 bases. V lost 2 bases, J lost 8 bases, and 10 bases stayed unmatched. Germline lookup yields CDR1 SGHRS and CDR2 YFSETQ. The CDR3 consists of 16 residues. CDR3 nucleotides: TGCGCCAGCAGCTTAACAACCGGGACAGGGGGCGAAGGCTACACCTTC. It translates to CASSLTTGTGGEGYTF. Complete variable domain (other parts from reference TRBV5-1 and TRBJ1-2): KAGVTQTPRYLIKTRGQQVTLSCSPISGHRSVSWYQQTPGQGLQFLFEYFSETQRNKGNFPGRFSGRQFSNSRSEMNVSTLELGDSALYLCASSLTTGTGGEGYTFGSGTRLTVV.

The chain combines TRBV7-8 with TRBJ2-1, with TRBD2 identical over 7 bases. The CDR3 is 16 amino acids. Trimming took 1 base from V and 3 from J; bases not matched to a gene: 6. Germline V gene lookup returns CDR1 SGHVS and CDR2 FQNEAQ. The CDR3 protein is CASSLVGGNFYNEQFF. The CDR3 DNA is TGTGCCAGCAGCTTAGTGGGGGGGAACTTCTACAATGAGCAGTTCTTC.

The V call is TRBV2, the J call TRBJ2-2; no clear D gene. Trimming removed 6 bases at V and 3 bases at J, with 14 bases between. This CDR3 has 15 amino acids. The germline CDR1 and CDR2 sequences are SNHLY and FYNNEI. The DNA of the CDR3 is TGTGCCAGCAGCAGCTCCGGGCCGGACACCGGGGAGCTGTTTTTT. Protein sequence: CASSSSGPDTGELFF.

This chain joins TRBV6-5 and TRBJ1-1, with D perhaps TRBD1 (6 bases). CDR1 and CDR2 (germline): MNHEY, SVGAGI. The CDR3 contains 14 residues. Trimming stripped 0 bases from V and 4 bases from J, with 9 bases between. The CDR3 here is CASSYSRGGTEAFF. CDR3 nucleotides: TGTGCCAGCAGTTACTCGAGGGGGGGCACTGAAGCTTTCTTT.

The J gene is TRBJ2-5, the V gene TRBV5-1; no clear D gene. There are 13 residues in the CDR3. Trimming pared 6 bases from V and 5 bases from J, leaving 14 bases between. CDR1 is SGHRS, CDR2 YFSETQ, per germline. Written as DNA, the CDR3 is TGCGCCAGCACCCAAGATGAGAGGGAGACCCAGTACTTC. It translates to CASTQDERETQYF.

The CDR3 DNA is TGTGCCAGCTCACCACCGCTCACCGGTTACGAGCAGTACTTC. Encoded protein: CASSPPLTGYEQYF. The chain uses TRBV18 and TRBJ2-7, with unresolved D. The germline V and J ends were trimmed by 0 bases and 4 bases, with 10 bases remaining between them. This CDR3 is built from 14 residues. Germline V gene sequence: CDR1 KGHSH, CDR2 LQKENI. The full variable domain, with the rest looked up from reference TRBV18 and TRBJ2-7, is NAGVMQNPRHLVRRRGQEARLRCSPMKGHSHVYWYRQLPEEGLKFMVYLQKENIIDESGMPKERFSAEFPKEGPSILRIQQVVRGDSAAYFCASSPPLTGYEQYFGPGTRLTVT.

This clonotype has ten or more counts. In nucleotides, the CDR3 is TGTGCCAGCAAGCGCGGGGACAGCTACGAGCAGTACTTC. Protein product: CASKRGDSYEQYF. The chain has TRBV6-1 and TRBJ2-7; D perhaps matches TRBD1 (7 bases). Per germline, CDR1 MNHNS and CDR2 SASEGT. Trimming took 7 bases from V and 3 from J, leaving 13 bases between them. The CDR3 loop spans 13 amino acids.

The V call is TRBV24-1, the J call TRBJ2-5; 8 bases are shared with TRBD1. V lost 4 bases to trimming and J lost 4 bases; unmatched junction nucleotides: 7. The CDR3 consists of 15 residues. Germline V gene sequence: CDR1 KGHDR, CDR2 SFDVKD. In DNA form, the CDR3 reads TGTGCCACCAGTGACCCCGGGACAGGTCGAGAGACCCAGTACTTC. Protein sequence: CATSDPGTGRETQYF.

This clonotype was counted at least ten times. The chain recombines TRBV28 with TRBJ2-7, with TRBD1 identical over 9 bases. J lost 5 bases, V lost 1 base, and 6 bases had no gene match. From germline, CDR1 is MDHEN and CDR2 SYDVKM. CDR3 length equals 15 residues. DNA of the CDR3: TGTGCCAGCAGTTTATCGGGACAGGGTAGGGACGAGCAGTACGTC. Translating gives CASSLSGQGRDEQYV.

The chain links TRBV20-1 to TRBJ2-7; D might be TRBD2 (5 bases). Trimming left V 6 bases short and J 0 bases short, with 15 bases between. CDR1 DFQATT and CDR2 SNEGSKA come from the germline V gene (reference sequence). This CDR3 comprises 14 residues. CDR3 DNA sequence: TGCAGTGCAAGCGGACTGGCCCTCTCCTACGAGCAGTACTTC. Residues: CSASGLALSYEQYF.